Detailed here is one T cell receptor (beta chain). By sample share, this clonotype is medium-sized (0.01 to 0.1%). What antigen it recognizes has not been identified. Per-base qualities were not stored, and no clone one base away is much larger. Explained via the paper, the time point label denotes: sample taken at primary tumor resection. The donors were some 76 patients from the lung TRACERx cohort who had early-stage, untreated non-small cell lung cancer. Whole RNA extracted from tumor and nontumor lung tissue, or from cryopreserved PBMC samples, was used for TCR sequencing without cell sorting. A patient was chosen for TCR sequencing only when enough RNA was available from at least two tumor regions. Before being selected, tumor and adjacent nontumor lung specimens were reviewed by a lung pathologist. The library was generated by 5' RACE. TCRdb lists the instrument as NextSeq 500. The TCR library protocol attached a unique molecular identifier to each TCR cDNA molecule to allow correction of PCR and sequencing errors. The paper's processing steps were these. Decombinator tools were used for TCR identification, UMI-based error correction and CDR3 extraction. Expanded TCRs were defined as those above a frequency of 2 per 1,000, corresponding to the top 1% of the tumor frequency distribution. Expanded tumor TCRs were classed as regional if statistically deemed absent (corrected P<0.05) from at least one tumor region, otherwise ubiquitous. Each repertoire was subsampled 100 times to 5,000 TCRs, after which Renyi diversity was computed with the R vegan package. CDR3 similarity networks were constructed using string-kernel similarity of amino acid triplets, with links drawn between CDR3s whose pairwise similarity was above 0.82. Starting from the raw public reads, TCRdb applied fastp trimming at Q25, assembled clones with MiXCR and retained in-frame beta chains. One record per CDR3 amino acid sequence lists the most common genes and DNA. The V and J calls come from TCRdb's annotation, not from the publication. This sample gives around 19,000 distinct CDR3 sequences in total; roughly 6% of them show up just once. About 4% of the sample rests with the top ten.

This specimen comes from a study of spatial heterogeneity in lung cancer (dated 2019 in TCRdb). The study in broad terms: Beta-chain transcripts were consistently detected in greater numbers than alpha-chain transcripts, which likely reflects a higher abundance of beta-chain transcripts. Both alpha and beta chains were TCR-sequenced in samples taken at surgery, namely 220 tumor regions, 62 to 65 matched nontumor lung samples and about 52 PBMC samples. The study quantitatively compared TCR alpha and beta repertoires across multiple tumor regions, matched nontumor lung and blood in non-small cell lung cancer. In the raw uncorrected reads, each unique combination of TCR and UMI appeared on average more than ten times. In tumor regions, TCR transcript counts showed a strong correlation with a T cell transcriptional module score derived from matched bulk RNA-seq. TCR repertoire features were related to nonsynonymous mutation counts determined by whole-exome sequencing of tumor tissue.

Paper-wide results and their limitations: The number of expanded intratumoral alpha and beta TCRs correlated with the tumor nonsynonymous mutation count. TCR-seq coverage of tumor T cells was estimated to be only about 6.7% for alpha chains and 13% to 15% for beta chains. The count of ubiquitous expanded TCRs correlated with the count of ubiquitous nonsynonymous mutations, and the count of regional expanded TCRs correlated with the count of regional nonsynonymous mutations. Additional single-cell paired TCR alpha and beta sequencing was considered necessary to confirm, at a functional level, the hypothesis that regional TCRs recognize regional mutations.

Spanning cysteine to phenylalanine, the CDR3 consists of 13 amino acids. The retained sequence is limited to the CDR3, 39 bases, with the frame set at the first base. The germline V gene encodes CDR1 KGHSH and CDR2 LQKENI. Deletion took 3 bases off V and 0 bases off J, with a span of 4 bases between the germline ends. The sample in question was lung tumor tissue, obtained at surgery. The chain joins TRBV18 to TRBJ2-3; a confident D gene designation cannot be given. The receptor comes from a female donor with early-stage non-small cell lung cancer. The CDR3 protein is CASSPPSTDTQYF. The DNA reads TGTGCCAGCTCACCGCCTAGCACAGATACGCAGTATTTT.